The next 29 T cell receptor beta chains were all read from a single sample in a study of cytomegalovirus exposure and HLA in healthy donors. Researchers ran the PCR with 60 Vbeta and 13 Jbeta primers. Assay used: immunoSEQ multiplex PCR; TCRdb lists only in-frame clones, some missing. Of 60,000 to 70,000 clones listed, 78% are singletons. The material sequenced was PBMCs. The origin of the receptors is a man aged 18-30 years in good health and CMV-seropositive.

J is TRBJ2-1 and V is TRBV4-2, with D perhaps TRBD2 (6 bases). The CDR3 spans 15 residues. CDR1 LGHNA and CDR2 YNFKEQ come from the germline V gene. The V and J ends lost 7 bases and 4 bases respectively, with 17 bases between them. This chain's CDR3 is CASTDGLGGYNEQFF. DNA for the CDR3: TGTGCCAGCACCGATGGCCTCGGGGGTTACAATGAGCAGTTCTTC.

This clone was seen just once. The rearrangement links TRBV29-1 to TRBJ1-2, with TRBD1 as a possible D gene (6 bases). The germline V and J ends were trimmed by 7 bases and 4 bases, with 22 bases remaining between them. Germline V gene data show CDR1 as SQVTM and CDR2 as ANQGSEA. The CDR3 is made up of 15 amino acids. This chain's CDR3 is CSAAAEAGAFYGYTF. The CDR3 DNA sequence: TGCAGCGCGGCGGCCGAGGCAGGGGCCTTCTATGGCTACACCTTC.

This clone has just a few counts. The CDR3 spells CASSPGGGTNYGYTF. The CDR3 DNA reads as TGTGCCAGCAGCCCCGGGGGGGGGACAAACTATGGCTACACCTTC. The rearrangement links TRBV4-2 to TRBJ1-2; D is possibly TRBD1 (6 bases). V lost 4 bases and J lost 2, with 14 bases in between. Germline lookup yields CDR1 LGHNA and CDR2 YNFKEQ. This CDR3 spans 15 amino acids.

The rearrangement joins TRBV6-5 to TRBJ1-2; D gene ambiguous. V shed 0 bases and J shed 3 bases, with 14 bases lying between them. The V gene's germline CDR1 is MNHEY and CDR2 SVGAGI. The CDR3 sequence is 16 residues long. This CDR3 reads CASSYSSGVDHYGYTF. CDR3 nucleotides: TGTGCCAGCAGTTACTCGTCGGGAGTCGACCACTATGGCTACACCTTC.

The CDR3 bases are TGCAGCGTTGAAGAGATCCAGGGTGGCGCTTTCTTT. Residues: CSVEEIQGGAFF. The chain uses TRBV29-1 and TRBJ1-1; the D gene is possibly TRBD1 (5 bases). Per germline, CDR1 SQVTM and CDR2 ANQGSEA. The CDR3 is 12 amino acids. V lost 0 bases and J 11 bases, leaving 13 bases between the germline ends. The full variable domain, completed using reference TRBV29-1 and TRBJ1-1, is SAVISQKPSRDICQRGTSLTIQCQVDSQVTMMFWYRQQPGQSLTLIATANQGSEATYESGFVIDKFPISRPNLTFSTLTVSNMSPEDSSIYLCSVEEIQGGAFFGQGTRLTVV.

The chain recombines TRBV28 with TRBJ1-1, with TRBD1 matching over 10 bases. Looked up from germline, CDR1 is MDHEN and CDR2 is SYDVKM. V was pared by 6 bases and J by 10 bases, with 8 bases of the junction left unmatched. CDR3 length: 13 residues. This chain's CDR3 is CASSPPDRGVAFF. Here the CDR3 DNA reads TGTGCCAGCAGCCCCCCGGACAGGGGGGTAGCTTTCTTT.

The genes are TRBV11-3 and TRBJ2-7; 12 positions match TRBD1. The CDR3 totals 14 residues. The germline gives CDR1 SGHNT, CDR2 YENEEA. With 3 bases clipped from V and 7 bases from J, the junction kept 4 bases outside the gene matches. The CDR3 loop reads CASSLGQGAEEQYF. The CDR3 DNA sequence: TGTGCCAGCAGCTTGGGACAGGGGGCAGAAGAGCAGTACTTC.

Comment on this clone: The junction and the germline gene differ at one end; a read error may be behind it. V usage is TRBV7-7 and J usage is TRBJ2-1; 11 bases fit TRBD2. CDR1 is SSHAT, CDR2 FNYEAQ, per germline (reference sequence). This CDR3 has 16 residues. This CDR3 is CASSLAGGDGHNEQFF. In nucleotides, the CDR3 is TGTGCTAGCAGCTTAGCGGGGGGGGACGGGCACAATGAGCAGTTCTTC.

This rearrangement joins TRBV30 to TRBJ2-3; weak D call: TRBD1 (6 bases). The CDR3 consists of 13 residues. The germline CDR1 and CDR2 sequences are GTSNPN and SVGIG (reference sequence). Trimming pared 8 bases from V and 0 bases from J, leaving 12 bases between. CDR3 nucleotide sequence: TGTGCCGGAACAGGGTCCAGCACAGATACGCAGTATTTT. Amino acids: CAGTGSSTDTQYF.

The chain combines TRBV11-2 with TRBJ1-3; D gene ambiguous. Germline CDR1 and CDR2: SGHAT and FQNNGV. Trimming left V 2 bases short and J 7 bases short, with 9 bases between. This CDR3 has 13 amino acids. This CDR3 reads CASSLSPGNTIYF. DNA of the CDR3: TGTGCCAGCAGCTTATCCCCGGGGAACACCATATATTTT.

This clone was recorded a few times. This chain uses TRBV19 with TRBJ1-5; D gene uncertain. Germline lookup yields CDR1 LNHDA and CDR2 SQIVND (reference sequence). V dropped 4 bases and J dropped 12 bases, with 7 bases sitting between them. CDR3 size: 10 residues. The CDR3 loop is CASSSVVQHF. DNA for the CDR3: TGTGCCAGTAGTAGTGTAGTCCAGCATTTT.

In nucleotides, the CDR3 is TGTGCCAGTAGTATCAGCGGGACTACCTACGAGCAGTACTTC. Translation gives CASSISGTTYEQYF. V is TRBV19 and J is TRBJ2-7; TRBD2 matches at 7 bases. Germline CDR1 reads LNHDA; CDR2 reads SQIVND (reference sequence). V shed 3 bases, J shed 2 bases, and the junction held 4 bases outside the gene matches. The CDR3 length is 14 residues.

The chain employs TRBV28 and TRBJ1-3; D unresolved. CDR3 length equals 13 residues. The germline CDR1 and CDR2 sequences are MDHEN and SYDVKM. Trimming took off 6 bases at V and 2 bases at J, with 8 bases between the two ends. The CDR3 DNA follows: TGTGCCAGCAGCGAGGGAGCTGGAAACACCATATATTTT. Translating it yields CASSEGAGNTIYF.

CDR3: CASSSADSRNYGYTF. The CDR3 DNA is TGTGCCAGCAGTTCCGCGGACAGTAGAAACTATGGCTACACCTTC. The genes are TRBV28 and TRBJ1-2, with a tentative D call TRBD1 (6 bases). Trimming shortened V by 4 bases and J by 2 bases, and 14 bases separated the two germline ends. The CDR3 consists of 15 residues. Germline loops: CDR1 MDHEN, CDR2 SYDVKM.

A few counts support this clone. The V gene is TRBV7-9, the J gene TRBJ2-5, with D possibly being TRBD1 (6 bases). The J call could be wrong; TRBJ2-7 is a better fit for the DNA end. From germline, CDR1 is SEHNR and CDR2 FQNEAQ (reference sequence). The CDR3 contains 14 residues. The CDR3 DNA reads TGTGCCAGCAGCCCTATACAGGGTTTGTACGAGCAGTACTTC. Translating it yields CASSPIQGLYEQYF.

This clone has just one count. The V call is TRBV25-1, the J call TRBJ1-3; 8 bases map to TRBD1. The CDR3 totals 14 residues. Trimming removed 6 bases from V and 2 bases from J; junction bases left unmatched: 3. Germline CDR1 and CDR2: MGHDK and SYGVNS. CDR3 coding DNA: TGTGCCAGCAGCCTACAGGGGGCTGGAAACACCATATATTTT. This encodes CASSLQGAGNTIYF.

The chain couples TRBV6-5 to TRBJ2-7; 11 nucleotides line up with TRBD2. CDR1 and CDR2 (germline): MNHEY, SVGAGI. The CDR3 has 14 residues. The V gene end was trimmed by 5 bases and the J gene end by 4 bases; junction bases not matched to a gene: 4. CDR3 in DNA: TGTGCCAGCAGTCGGACTAGCGGGTCTTACGAGCAGTACTTC. This translates into CASSRTSGSYEQYF.

In regard to this clone: This specimen includes other DNA sequences encoding the same CDR3. The CDR3 coding sequence is TGTGCCTGGAGTGGGAGCTACGAGCAGTACTTC. Translating gives CAWSGSYEQYF. V is TRBV30 and J is TRBJ2-7; no clear D. The CDR3 is made up of 11 amino acids. CDR1 and CDR2 (germline): GTSNPN, SVGIG (reference sequence). V lost 1 base to trimming and J lost 3 bases, with 4 bases between them. The variable domain in full, with the rest retrieved from reference TRBV30 and TRBJ2-7, is SQTIHQWPATLVQPVGSPLSLECTVEGTSNPNLYWYRQAAGRGLQLLFYSVGIGQISSEVPQNLSASRPQDRQFILSSKKLLLSDSGFYLCAWSGSYEQYFGPGTRLTVT.

V and J are TRBV2 and TRBJ1-5; D is undetermined. CDR3 length: 15 residues. CDR1 SNHLY and CDR2 FYNNEI come from the germline V gene. Trimming took 6 bases from V and 0 from J, leaving 12 bases between them. DNA of the CDR3: TGTGCCAGCAGGAAGGCGGAAAGTAGCAATCAGCCCCAGCATTTT. Amino acids: CASRKAESSNQPQHF.

The V gene is TRBV4-1, the J gene TRBJ2-7, with TRBD2 matching over 11 bases. CDR1 is MGHRA and CDR2 is YSYEKL in the germline V gene. V shed 4 bases, J shed 0 bases, and the junction held 2 bases outside the gene matches. The CDR3 runs 15 residues. The CDR3 nucleotides read TGCGCCAGCAGCCTAGCGGGGGGGAGCTCCTACGAGCAGTACTTC. Its translation is CASSLAGGSSYEQYF.

This chain joins TRBV7-9 and TRBJ1-1; D gene uncertain. From germline, CDR1 is SEHNR and CDR2 FQNEAQ (reference sequence). V lost 5 bases and J lost 3, with 10 bases in between. CDR3 size: 13 residues. The CDR3 DNA is TGTGCCAGCAGCCAATCGAGGTACACTGAAGCTTTCTTT. This encodes CASSQSRYTEAFF.

This clone has only a few counts. As DNA, the CDR3 is TGCGCCAGCAGCCAAGATCTGGGACTGGGGAGTGATACCCAGTACTTC. Translated, it gives CASSQDLGLGSDTQYF. The chain employs TRBV4-1 and TRBJ2-5; weak D call: TRBD2 (6 bases). The CDR3 loop spans 16 amino acids. V lost 0 bases and J 8 bases, leaving 19 bases between the germline ends. Germline CDR1 reads MGHRA; CDR2 reads YSYEKL.

The gene calls are TRBV6-5 and TRBJ1-1, with D maybe TRBD1 (6 bases). V was cut by 7 bases and J by 1 base, with 7 bases left in between. The CDR3 consists of 12 residues. CDR1 is MNHEY, CDR2 SVGAGI, per germline. The CDR3 sequence is CASIGGNTEAFF. Here the CDR3 DNA reads TGTGCCAGCATAGGGGGGAACACTGAAGCTTTCTTT.

The chain uses TRBV10-3 and TRBJ2-2, with TRBD1 as a possible D gene (6 bases). Germline assignment: CDR1 ENHRY and CDR2 SYGVKD. V lost 0 bases and J 5 bases, leaving 13 bases between the germline ends. The CDR3 contains 16 residues. The CDR3 here is CAISESMDSQTGELFF. The CDR3 DNA sequence: TGTGCCATCAGTGAGTCGATGGACAGTCAAACCGGGGAGCTGTTTTTT.

The chain carries TRBV19 and TRBJ1-5; TRBD1 might be the D (6 bases). V was shortened by 4 bases and J by 4 bases, with 14 bases between the two germline ends. CDR3 length: 15 residues. Germline CDR1 reads LNHDA; CDR2 reads SQIVND (reference sequence). The CDR3 DNA reads as TGTGCCAGTAGTAACCAGCTTACAGGGAATCAGCCCCAGCATTTT. Translating it yields CASSNQLTGNQPQHF.

As regards this clone: Other DNA sequences within the sample encode an identical CDR3. The chain has TRBV30 and TRBJ2-7, with D uncertain. Per the germline V gene, CDR1 is GTSNPN and CDR2 is SVGIG (reference sequence). V was clipped by 0 bases and J by 6 bases, with 6 bases between them. This CDR3 is 11 amino acids long. This CDR3 is CAWSVAPEQYF. CDR3 nucleotides: TGTGCCTGGAGTGTAGCGCCCGAGCAGTACTTC. Supplemented by reference TRBV30 and TRBJ2-7, the full variable domain reads SQTIHQWPATLVQPVGSPLSLECTVEGTSNPNLYWYRQAAGRGLQLLFYSVGIGQISSEVPQNLSASRPQDRQFILSSKKLLLSDSGFYLCAWSVAPEQYFGPGTRLTVT.

The J gene is TRBJ2-3, the V gene TRBV10-1, with 7 bases identical to TRBD2. The CDR3 has 14 amino acids. Trimming took 2 bases from V and 6 from J; bases not matched to a gene: 5. The germline V gene has CDR1 WNHNN and CDR2 SYGVQD (reference sequence). Here the CDR3 DNA reads TGCGCCAGCAGTGAGAGTCTAGCGGTCGATACGCAGTATTTT. Its protein is CASSESLAVDTQYF.

This rearrangement joins TRBV7-9 to TRBJ1-1, with D unclear. The CDR3 length is 13 residues. The germline V and J ends were trimmed by 6 bases and 1 base, with 9 bases remaining between them. Germline CDR1 and CDR2: SEHNR and FQNEAQ (reference sequence). As DNA, the CDR3 is TGTGCCAGCAGAAGTCACAAGAACACTGAAGCTTTCTTT. Protein: CASRSHKNTEAFF.

This clone is classed as medium-sized. The gene calls are TRBV7-9 and TRBJ1-4; D is undetermined. Germline CDR1 and CDR2: SEHNR and FQNEAQ (reference sequence). The CDR3 consists of 14 residues. V was shortened by 4 bases and J by 8 bases, with 14 bases between the two germline ends. The CDR3 loop reads CASSSDWVSEKLFF. CDR3 DNA sequence: TGTGCCAGCAGCTCGGATTGGGTTAGCGAAAAACTGTTTTTT.